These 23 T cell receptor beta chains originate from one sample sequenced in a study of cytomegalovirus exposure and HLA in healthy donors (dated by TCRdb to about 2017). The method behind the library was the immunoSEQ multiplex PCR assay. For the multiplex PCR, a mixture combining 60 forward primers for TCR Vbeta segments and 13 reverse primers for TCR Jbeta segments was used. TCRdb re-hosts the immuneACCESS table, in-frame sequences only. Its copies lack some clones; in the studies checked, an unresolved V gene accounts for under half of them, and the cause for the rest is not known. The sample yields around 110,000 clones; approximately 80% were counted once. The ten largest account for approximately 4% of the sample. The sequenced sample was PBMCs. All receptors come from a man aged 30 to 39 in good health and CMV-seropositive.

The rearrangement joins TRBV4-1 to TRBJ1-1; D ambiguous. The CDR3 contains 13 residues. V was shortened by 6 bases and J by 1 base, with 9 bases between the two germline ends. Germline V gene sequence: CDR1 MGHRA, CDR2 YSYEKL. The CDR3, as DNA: TGCGCCAGCAGTTCAAATTCGAACACTGAAGCTTTCTTT. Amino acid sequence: CASSSNSNTEAFF.

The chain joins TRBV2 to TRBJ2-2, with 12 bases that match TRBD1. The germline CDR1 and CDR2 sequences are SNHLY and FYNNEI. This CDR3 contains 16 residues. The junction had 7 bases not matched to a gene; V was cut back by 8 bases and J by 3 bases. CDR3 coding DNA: TGTGCCAGCGGGGACAGGGGGCGGTCGGACACCGGGGAGCTGTTTTTT. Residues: CASGDRGRSDTGELFF.

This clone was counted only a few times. The CDR3 sequence is CASSLQGDRGYTF. CDR3 DNA: TGTGCCAGCAGCTTGCAGGGGGACCGGGGCTACACCTTC. The chain links TRBV11-2 to TRBJ1-2; 7 nucleotides agree with TRBD1. J lost 8 bases, V lost 3 bases, and 6 bases had no gene match. The CDR3 sequence is 13 residues long. The germline gives CDR1 SGHAT, CDR2 FQNNGV.

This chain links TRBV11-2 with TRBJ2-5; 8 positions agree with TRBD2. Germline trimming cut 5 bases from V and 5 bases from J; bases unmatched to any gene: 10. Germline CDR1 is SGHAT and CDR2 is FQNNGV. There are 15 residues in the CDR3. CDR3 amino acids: CASSQGAGEQETQYF. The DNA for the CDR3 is TGTGCCAGCAGCCAGGGAGCGGGAGAACAGGAGACCCAGTACTTC.

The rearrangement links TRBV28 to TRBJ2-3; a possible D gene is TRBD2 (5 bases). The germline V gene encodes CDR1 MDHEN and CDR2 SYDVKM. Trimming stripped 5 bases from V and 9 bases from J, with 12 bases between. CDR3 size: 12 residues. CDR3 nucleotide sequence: TGTGCCAGCAGTCCTAGGGAGCTCACGCAGTATTTT. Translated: CASSPRELTQYF.

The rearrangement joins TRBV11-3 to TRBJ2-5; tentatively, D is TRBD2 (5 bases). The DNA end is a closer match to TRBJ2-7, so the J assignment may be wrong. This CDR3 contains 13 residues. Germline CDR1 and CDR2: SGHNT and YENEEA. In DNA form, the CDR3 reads TGTGCCAGCAGCTTAACCCTAGCATACGAGCAGTACTTC. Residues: CASSLTLAYEQYF.

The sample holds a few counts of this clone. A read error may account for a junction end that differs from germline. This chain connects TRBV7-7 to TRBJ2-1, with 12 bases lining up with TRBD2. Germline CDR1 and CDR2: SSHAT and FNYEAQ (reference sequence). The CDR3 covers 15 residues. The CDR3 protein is CASSLSLAGGNGQFF. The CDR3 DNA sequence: TGTGCTAGCAGCTTAAGTCTAGCGGGGGGGAATGGGCAGTTCTTC.

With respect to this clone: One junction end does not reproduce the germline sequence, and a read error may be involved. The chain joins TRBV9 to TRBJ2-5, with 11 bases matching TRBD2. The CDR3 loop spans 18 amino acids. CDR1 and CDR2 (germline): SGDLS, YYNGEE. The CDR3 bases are TGTGCCTGCAGCTCCCCCGGTACTAGCGGGAGCTTGCAAGGGACCCAGAACTTC. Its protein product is CACSSPGTSGSLQGTQNF.

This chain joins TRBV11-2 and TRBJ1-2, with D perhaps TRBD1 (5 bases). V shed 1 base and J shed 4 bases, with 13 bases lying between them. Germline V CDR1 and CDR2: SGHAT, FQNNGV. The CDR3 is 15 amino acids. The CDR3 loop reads CASSLGPGVGYGYTF. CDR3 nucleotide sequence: TGTGCCAGCAGCTTAGGCCCGGGGGTAGGCTATGGCTACACCTTC.

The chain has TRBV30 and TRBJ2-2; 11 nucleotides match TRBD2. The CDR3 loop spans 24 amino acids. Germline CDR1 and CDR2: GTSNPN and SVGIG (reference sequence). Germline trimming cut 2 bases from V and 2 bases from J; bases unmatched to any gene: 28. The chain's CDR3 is CAWSLSYIAIFSSSGGPNTGELFF. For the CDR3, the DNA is TGTGCCTGGAGTTTAAGCTACATTGCAATTTTTTCTTCTAGCGGGGGGCCAAACACCGGGGAGCTGTTTTTT.

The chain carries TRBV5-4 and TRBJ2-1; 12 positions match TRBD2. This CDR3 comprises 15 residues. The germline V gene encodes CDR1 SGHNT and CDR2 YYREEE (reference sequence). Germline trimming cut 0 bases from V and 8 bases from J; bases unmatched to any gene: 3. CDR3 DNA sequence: TGTGCCAGCAGCTTGGAGACTAGCGGGAGCCATGAGCAGTTCTTC. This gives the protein CASSLETSGSHEQFF.

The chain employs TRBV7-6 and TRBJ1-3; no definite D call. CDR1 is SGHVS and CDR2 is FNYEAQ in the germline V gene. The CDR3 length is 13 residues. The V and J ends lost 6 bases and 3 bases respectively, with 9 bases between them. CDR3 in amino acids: CASSLGRGNTIYF. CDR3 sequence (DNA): TGTGCCAGCAGTCTAGGTCGTGGAAACACCATATATTTT.

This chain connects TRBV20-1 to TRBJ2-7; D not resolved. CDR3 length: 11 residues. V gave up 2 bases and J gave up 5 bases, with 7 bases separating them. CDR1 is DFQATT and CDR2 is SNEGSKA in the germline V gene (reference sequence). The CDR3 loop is CSARRGNEQYF. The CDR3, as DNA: TGCAGTGCTAGACGCGGCAACGAGCAGTACTTC.

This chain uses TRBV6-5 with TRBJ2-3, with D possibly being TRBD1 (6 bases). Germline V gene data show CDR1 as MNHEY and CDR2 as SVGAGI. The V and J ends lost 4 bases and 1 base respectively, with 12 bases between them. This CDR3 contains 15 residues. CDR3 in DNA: TGTGCCAGCAGTTCGTCGACAGGCGGCACAGATACGCAGTATTTT. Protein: CASSSSTGGTDTQYF.

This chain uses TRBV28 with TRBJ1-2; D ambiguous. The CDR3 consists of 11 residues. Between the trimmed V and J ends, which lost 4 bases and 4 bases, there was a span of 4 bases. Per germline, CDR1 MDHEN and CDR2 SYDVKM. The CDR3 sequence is CASSSTYGYTF. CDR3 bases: TGTGCCAGCAGTTCTACCTATGGCTACACCTTC.

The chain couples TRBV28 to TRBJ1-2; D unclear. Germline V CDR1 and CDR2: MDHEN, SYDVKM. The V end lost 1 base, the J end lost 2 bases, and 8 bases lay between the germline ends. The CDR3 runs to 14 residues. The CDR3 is CASSLLYRNYGYTF. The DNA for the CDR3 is TGTGCCAGCAGTTTATTATACAGAAACTATGGCTACACCTTC.

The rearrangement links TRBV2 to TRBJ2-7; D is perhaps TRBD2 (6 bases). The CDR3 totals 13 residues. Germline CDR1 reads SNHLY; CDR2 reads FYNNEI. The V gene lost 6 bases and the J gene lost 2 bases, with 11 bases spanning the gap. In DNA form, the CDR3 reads TGTGCCAGCAGGGTTAGCGGCACCTACGAGCAGTACTTC. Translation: CASRVSGTYEQYF.

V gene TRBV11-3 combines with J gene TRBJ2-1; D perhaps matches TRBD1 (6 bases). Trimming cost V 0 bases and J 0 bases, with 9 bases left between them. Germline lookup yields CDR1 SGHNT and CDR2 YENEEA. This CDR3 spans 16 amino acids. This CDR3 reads CASSLETGASYNEQFF. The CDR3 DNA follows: TGTGCCAGCAGCTTAGAGACAGGCGCCTCCTACAATGAGCAGTTCTTC.

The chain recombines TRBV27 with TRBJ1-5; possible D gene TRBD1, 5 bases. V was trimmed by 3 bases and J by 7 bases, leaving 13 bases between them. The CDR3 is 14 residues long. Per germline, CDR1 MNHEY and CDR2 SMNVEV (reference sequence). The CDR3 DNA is TGTGCCAGCAGTTTGGGGCTGGGTTTACAGCCCCAGCATTTT. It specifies CASSLGLGLQPQHF.

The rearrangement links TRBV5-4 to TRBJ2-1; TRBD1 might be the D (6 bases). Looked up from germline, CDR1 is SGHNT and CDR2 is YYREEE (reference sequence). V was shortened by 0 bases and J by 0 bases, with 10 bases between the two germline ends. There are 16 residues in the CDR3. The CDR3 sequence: CASSLGQDVSYNEQFF. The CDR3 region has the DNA TGTGCCAGCAGCTTGGGACAGGACGTCTCCTACAATGAGCAGTTCTTC.

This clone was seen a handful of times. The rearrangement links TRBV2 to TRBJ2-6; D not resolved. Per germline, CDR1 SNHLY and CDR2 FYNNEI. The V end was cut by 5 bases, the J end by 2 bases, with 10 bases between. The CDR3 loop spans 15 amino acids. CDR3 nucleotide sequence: TGTGCCAGCAGTCCTACACAGACTGGGGCCAACGTCCTGACTTTC. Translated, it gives CASSPTQTGANVLTF.

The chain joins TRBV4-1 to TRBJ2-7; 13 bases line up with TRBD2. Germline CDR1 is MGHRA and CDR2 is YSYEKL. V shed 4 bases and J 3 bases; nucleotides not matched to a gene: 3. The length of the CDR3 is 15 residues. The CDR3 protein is CASSRTSGSLYEQYF. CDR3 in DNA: TGCGCCAGCAGCCGGACTAGCGGGAGTCTCTACGAGCAGTACTTC.

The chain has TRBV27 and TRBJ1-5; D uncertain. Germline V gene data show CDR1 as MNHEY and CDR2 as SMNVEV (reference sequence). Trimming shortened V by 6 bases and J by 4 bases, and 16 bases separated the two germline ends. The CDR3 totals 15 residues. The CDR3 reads CASSHGASGNQPQHF. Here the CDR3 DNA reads TGTGCCAGCAGCCATGGAGCGTCGGGGAATCAGCCCCAGCATTTT.